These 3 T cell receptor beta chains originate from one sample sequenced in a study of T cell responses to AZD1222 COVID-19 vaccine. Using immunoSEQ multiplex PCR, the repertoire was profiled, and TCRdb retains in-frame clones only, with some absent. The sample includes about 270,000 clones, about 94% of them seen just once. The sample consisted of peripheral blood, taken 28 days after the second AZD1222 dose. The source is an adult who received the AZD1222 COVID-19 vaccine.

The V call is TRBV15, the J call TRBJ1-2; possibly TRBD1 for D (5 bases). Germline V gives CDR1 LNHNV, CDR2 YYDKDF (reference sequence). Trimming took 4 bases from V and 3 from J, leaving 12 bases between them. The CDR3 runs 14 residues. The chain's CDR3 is CATSKGRRDYGYTF. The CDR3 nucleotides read TGTGCCACCAGCAAGGGGCGGAGGGACTATGGCTACACCTTC.

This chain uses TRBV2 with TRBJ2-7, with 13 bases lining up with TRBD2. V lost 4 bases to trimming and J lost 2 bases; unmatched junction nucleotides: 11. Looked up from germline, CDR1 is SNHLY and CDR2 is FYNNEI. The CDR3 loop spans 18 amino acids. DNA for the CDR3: TGTGCCAGCAGTGGTGGGACTAGCGGGGACTCTCCTGCCTACGAGCAGTACTTC. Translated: CASSGGTSGDSPAYEQYF.

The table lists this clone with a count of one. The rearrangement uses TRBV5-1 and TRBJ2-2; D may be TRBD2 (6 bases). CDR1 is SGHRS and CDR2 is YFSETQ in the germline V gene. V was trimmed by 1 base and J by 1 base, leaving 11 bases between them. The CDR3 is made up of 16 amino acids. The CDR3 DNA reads TGCGCCAGCAGCTTGTTAGGTAGCGGGAACACCGGGGAGCTGTTTTTT. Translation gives CASSLLGSGNTGELFF.